This T cell receptor beta chain stems from a study of blood T cell repertoires in COVID-19. At the level of the study: There were acute and convalescent COVID-19 samples, and they came from the United States, Italy and Spain.

Seattle participants joined during active infection and were tracked over time. In the source study's methods: Reference gene primer amplification yielded estimated nucleated cell counts. Using immunoSEQ multiplex PCR, the repertoire was profiled, and TCRdb retains in-frame clones only, with some absent. V, J and clone size reflect that table, while D and trimming were determined from the DNA. The table records around 73,000 clones, approximately 77% of them present only once. Sequencing input: peripheral blood. The TCR sequence derives from a man between 70 and 80 years old with COVID-19, enrolled during active disease.

The CDR3 DNA sequence: TGTGCCAGCAGCCAAGCAATTACCGGGACAGCCTACGAGCAGTACTTC. Protein product: CASSQAITGTAYEQYF. The chain couples TRBV3-1 (or the pseudogene TRBV3-2) to TRBJ2-7; TRBD1 matches 7 bases. The length of the CDR3 is 16 residues. Germline assignment: CDR1 LGHDT and CDR2 YNNKEL (reference sequence). V gave up 1 base and J gave up 2 bases; unmatched junction bases: 8.